Sequencing of this T cell receptor beta chain was carried out in a study of T-cell reconstitution after alpha-beta-depleted transplantation in children. During its preparation, the TCRbeta library received unique molecular identifiers. TCRdb re-called the PCR reads with MiXCR, one entry per CDR3 protein. The sample carries hundreds of thousands of distinct CDR3 sequences, about 10% recorded once. The receptor's source is a human donor who donated a stem cell graft to a child with acute myeloid leukemia. The material was PBMCs from the stem cell graft donor, obtained from the stem cell graft.

The CDR3 coding sequence is TGTGCTAGTGGTTTCGCCGGGGGTACTGAAGCTTTCTTT. Translating gives CASGFAGGTEAFF. This chain links TRBV12-5 with TRBJ1-1; TRBD1 is a possible D gene (5 bases). Germline V gene lookup returns CDR1 LGHNT and CDR2 FRNRAP. V was pared by 3 bases and J by 5 bases, with 10 bases between. CDR3 length: 13 amino acids.